These 5 T cell receptor beta chains came from one sample sequenced in a study of CD8 T cells in ankylosing spondylitis. TCRdb reprocessed the 5' RACE reads via MiXCR and lists one record per CDR3 protein. The sample contains around 300,000 distinct CDR3 sequences, roughly 12% of which appear only once. Sequencing was done on a sample of blood, either unsorted or a sorted T cell fraction (not recorded which). The receptors originated from a female donor with ankylosing spondylitis or in good health (not recorded which).

This clonotype was picked up many times. The rearrangement uses TRBV5-1 and TRBJ1-2; TRBD1 aligns across 7 bases. The CDR3 consists of 14 residues. V shed 2 bases, J shed 2 bases, and the junction held 3 bases outside the gene matches. CDR1 SGHRS and CDR2 YFSETQ come from the germline V gene. DNA of the CDR3: TGCGCCAGCAGCTTCACAGGGGTAAACTATGGCTACACCTTC. Translating it yields CASSFTGVNYGYTF.

This clonotype was seen at least ten times. This chain joins TRBV5-6 and TRBJ1-1; perhaps TRBD1 as D (5 bases). The ends were cut back, 2 bases at V and 3 bases at J, with 11 bases in the middle. The CDR3 is 14 residues long. From germline, CDR1 is SGHDT and CDR2 YYEEEE. DNA of the CDR3: TGTGCCAGCAGCTTTGGACAACGGGACACTGAAGCTTTCTTT. Its translation: CASSFGQRDTEAFF. Based on the CDR3 plus reference TRBV5-6 and TRBJ1-1, the full variable domain is DAGVTQSPTHLIKTRGQQVTLRCSPKSGHDTVSWYQQALGQGPQFIFQYYEEEERQRGNFPDRFSGHQFPNYSSELNVNALLLGDSALYLCASSFGQRDTEAFFGQGTRLTVV.

This chain links TRBV5-1 with TRBJ2-1; 15 bases agree with TRBD2. Germline-derived CDR1 and CDR2 are SGHRS and YFSETQ. The V gene end was trimmed by 4 bases and the J gene end by 2 bases; junction bases not matched to a gene: 16. This CDR3 region has 21 residues. The CDR3, as DNA: TGCGCCAGCAGCGTCCTGGCGGTCGGGACTAGCGGGAGGAAGGCCTACAATGAGCAGTTCTTC. It translates to CASSVLAVGTSGRKAYNEQFF.

This clonotype has only a few counts. The junction shows a germline mismatch at one end, possibly a read error. The genes are TRBV5-1 and TRBJ1-5; maybe TRBD1 (6 bases). Per germline, CDR1 SGHRS and CDR2 YFSETQ. The CDR3 has 14 amino acids. CDR3 DNA: TGCGCCAGCAGCTTAGATGGACAGAATCAGCCCCATCATTTT. Amino acid sequence: CASSLDGQNQPHHF. Combining the CDR3 with reference TRBV5-1 and TRBJ1-5 gives the whole variable domain KAGVTQTPRYLIKTRGQQVTLSCSPISGHRSVSWYQQTPGQGLQFLFEYFSETQRNKGNFPGRFSGRQFSNSRSEMNVSTLELGDSALYLCASSLDGQNQPHHFGDGTRLSIL.

Ten or more counts support this clonotype. The rearrangement uses TRBV20-1 and TRBJ2-1, with 8 bases lining up with TRBD2. This CDR3 comprises 14 residues. Germline values: CDR1 DFQATT, CDR2 SNEGSKA (reference sequence). The V segment lost 6 bases and the J segment 2 bases; nucleotides outside the gene matches: 6. Here the CDR3 reads CSAPRGGPYNEQFF. The CDR3 region has the DNA TGCAGTGCCCCCCGGGGGGGACCCTACAATGAGCAGTTCTTC.